The present T cell receptor (beta chain) was sequenced within a study of tumor and adjacent non-tumor tissue in lung cancer. On the study more broadly: Stage I to III disease affected about ten men and roughly 5 women aged roughly 31 to 85.

No cell sorting was done before RNA was extracted from the tissue. Three rounds of nested PCR, following a modified ARM-PCR protocol, produced the TCRbeta library. TCRdb reprocessed the multiplex PCR reads via MiXCR and lists one record per CDR3 protein. The sample holds 200,000 to 250,000 distinct CDR3 sequences, 71% seen once. The count of this clonotype is one. The CDR3 is made up of 16 amino acids. The V end lost 5 bases, the J end lost 1 base, and 15 bases lay between the germline ends. Germline lookup yields CDR1 SGHDN and CDR2 FVKESK. This receptor was obtained from a man in his fifties or sixties with non-small cell lung cancer. Specimen: lung tumor tissue. J is TRBJ2-1 and V is TRBV14; weak D call: TRBD2 (5 bases). The DNA for the CDR3 is TGTGCCAGCAGCTTGTGGACGGGGAGATCCTACAATGAGCAGTTCTTC. This sequence encodes CASSLWTGRSYNEQFF.